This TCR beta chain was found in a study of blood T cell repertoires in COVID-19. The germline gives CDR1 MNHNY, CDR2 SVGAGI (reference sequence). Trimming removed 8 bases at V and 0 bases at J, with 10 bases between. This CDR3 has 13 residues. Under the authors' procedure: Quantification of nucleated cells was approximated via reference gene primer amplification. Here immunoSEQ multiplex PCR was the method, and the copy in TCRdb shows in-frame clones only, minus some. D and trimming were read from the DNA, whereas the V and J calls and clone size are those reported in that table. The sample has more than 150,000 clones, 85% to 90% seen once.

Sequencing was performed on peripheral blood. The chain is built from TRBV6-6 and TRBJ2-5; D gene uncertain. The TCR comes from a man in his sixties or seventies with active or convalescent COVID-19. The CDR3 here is CASAKNHQETQYF. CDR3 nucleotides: TGTGCCAGCGCGAAGAACCACCAAGAGACCCAGTACTTC.